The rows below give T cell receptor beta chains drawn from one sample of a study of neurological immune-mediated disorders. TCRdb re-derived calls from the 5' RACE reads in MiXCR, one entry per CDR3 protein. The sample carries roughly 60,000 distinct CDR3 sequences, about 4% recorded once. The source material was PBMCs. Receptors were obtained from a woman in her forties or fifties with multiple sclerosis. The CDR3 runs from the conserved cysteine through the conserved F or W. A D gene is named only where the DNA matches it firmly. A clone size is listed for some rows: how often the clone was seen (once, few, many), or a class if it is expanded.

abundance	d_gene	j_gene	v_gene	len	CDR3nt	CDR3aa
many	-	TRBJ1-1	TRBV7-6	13	TGTGCCAGCAGCTTAGGGGACAACACTGAAGCTTTCTTT	CASSLGDNTEAFF
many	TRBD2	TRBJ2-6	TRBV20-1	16	TGCAGTGCTAGAGATCCGCGGGGGAATGGGGCCAACGTCCTGACTTTC	CSARDPRGNGANVLTF
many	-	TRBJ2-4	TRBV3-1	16	TGTGCCAGCAGCCAGAATTCGCAGTTAGCCAAAAACATTCAGTACTTC	CASSQNSQLAKNIQYF
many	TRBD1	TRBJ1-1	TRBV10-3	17	TGTGCCATCAGTCGTAACCTGGGACAGGGAACGAACACTGAAGCTTTCTTT	CAISRNLGQGTNTEAFF
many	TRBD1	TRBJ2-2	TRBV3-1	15	TGTGCCAGCATCGACAGGGGGCGAGAGAGCGGGGAGCTGTTTTTT	CASIDRGRESGELFF
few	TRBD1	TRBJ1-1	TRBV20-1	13	TGCAGTGCGTTCGGGACAGGGAACACTGAAGCTTTCTTT	CSAFGTGNTEAFF
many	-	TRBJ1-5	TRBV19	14	TGTGCCAGTAGCCCTCCCACCGTGTCAGGGCCCCAGAATTTT	CASSPPTVSGPQNF
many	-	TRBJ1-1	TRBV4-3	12	TGCGCCAGCAGCCTAAATGGCGCTGAAGCTTTCTTT	CASSLNGAEAFF
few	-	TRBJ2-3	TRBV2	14	TGTGCCAGCAGTGAAGCTCAAACTATGGCTACGCAGTATTTT	CASSEAQTMATQYF
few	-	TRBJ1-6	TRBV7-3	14	TGTGCCAGCAGCTTAAGCAGGTTGAGCTCACCCCTCCACTTT	CASSLSRLSSPLHF
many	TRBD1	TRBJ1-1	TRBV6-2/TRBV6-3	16	TGTGCCAGCAGTTACGAGACAGGGGGCGCGTCCACTGAAGCTTTCTTT	CASSYETGGASTEAFF
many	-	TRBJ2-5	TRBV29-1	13	TGCAGCGCCCCGGGACTCCGAGGGGAGACCCAGTACTTC	CSAPGLRGETQYF
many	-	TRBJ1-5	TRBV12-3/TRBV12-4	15	TGTGCCAGCAGTGGGGCCATTGATAGCAATCAGCCCCAGCATTTT	CASSGAIDSNQPQHF
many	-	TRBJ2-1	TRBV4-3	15	TGCGCCAGCAGTCCCGGGACCAATGGCTACAATGAGCAGTTCTTC	CASSPGTNGYNEQFF
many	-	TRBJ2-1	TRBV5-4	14	TGTGCCAGCAGCTTGGAACCCTTACTAAATGAGCAGTTCTTC	CASSLEPLLNEQFF
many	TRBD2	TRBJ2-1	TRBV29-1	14	TGCAGCGTTGAAGAAATAGCGGGTATCAATGAGCAGTTCTTC	CSVEEIAGINEQFF
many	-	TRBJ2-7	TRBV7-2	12	TGTGCCAGCAGCTTAGACCTTTACGAGCAGTACTTC	CASSLDLYEQYF
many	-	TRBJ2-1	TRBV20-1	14	TGCAGTGCTAGAGATTTCAGACTGGACGGTGAGCAGTTCTTC	CSARDFRLDGEQFF
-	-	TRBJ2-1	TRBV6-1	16	TGTGCCAGCAGCCTCCTCCAGGGTGGCCCAGGGAATGAGCAGTTCTTC	CASSLLQGGPGNEQFF
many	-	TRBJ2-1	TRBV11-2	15	TGTGCCAGCAGCGGTCAATTGAGCTCCTACAATGAGCAGTTCTTC	CASSGQLSSYNEQFF
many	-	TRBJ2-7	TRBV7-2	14	TGTGCCAGCAGCATTGGACCTCCTTTCTACGAGCAGTACTTC	CASSIGPPFYEQYF
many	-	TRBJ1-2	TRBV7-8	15	TGTGCCAGCAGCTTAAGTCTTGGGGGACGCTATGGCTACACCTTC	CASSLSLGGRYGYTF
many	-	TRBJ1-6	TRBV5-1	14	TGCGCCAGCAGCTTGCCAGGGTGGAATTCACCCCTCCACTTT	CASSLPGWNSPLHF
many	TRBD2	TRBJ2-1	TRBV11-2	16	TGTGCCAGCAGCTTAGTCCTAGCGGGAGGTATCAATGAGCAGTTCTTC	CASSLVLAGGINEQFF
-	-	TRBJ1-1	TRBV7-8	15	TGTGCCAGCAGCTTAGATGCGCCATCCTACACTGAAGCTTTCTTT	CASSLDAPSYTEAFF
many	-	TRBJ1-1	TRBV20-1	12	TGCAGTGCCCTATTGCAGGACACTGAAGCTTTCTTT	CSALLQDTEAFF
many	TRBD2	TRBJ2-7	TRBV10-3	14	TGTGCCATGGGGACTAGCGGGAGGGCCTGGGAGCAGTACTTC	CAMGTSGRAWEQYF
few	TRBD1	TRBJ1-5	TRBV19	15	TGTGCCAGTAGTATCTGGGACAGTAGCAATCAGCCCCAGCATTTT	CASSIWDSSNQPQHF
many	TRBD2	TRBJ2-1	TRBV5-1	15	TGCGCCAGCAGCTTACATGCGGGAGCTTACAATGAGCAGTTCTTC	CASSLHAGAYNEQFF
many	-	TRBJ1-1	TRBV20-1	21	TGCAGTGCTAGGTTAACCCGGGGAGCCATAGCCGGAGCCGGGATGAACACTGAAGCTTTCTTT	CSARLTRGAIAGAGMNTEAFF
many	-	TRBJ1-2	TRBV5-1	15	TGCGCCAGCAGCTTGGATCCGGGGGCGGTAAATGGCTACACCTTC	CASSLDPGAVNGYTF
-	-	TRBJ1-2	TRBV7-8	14	TGTGCCAGCAGCTTAGGGGGGGCCCCCTATGGCTACACCTTC	CASSLGGAPYGYTF
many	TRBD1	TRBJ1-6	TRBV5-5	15	TGTGCCAGCAGCCCGACAGGGGAGGGTAGCTCACCCCTCCACTTT	CASSPTGEGSSPLHF
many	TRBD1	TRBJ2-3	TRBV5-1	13	TGCGCCAGCAGCTTGGGGACAGGGGATACGCAGTATTTT	CASSLGTGDTQYF
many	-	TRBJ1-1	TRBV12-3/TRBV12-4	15	TGTGCCAGCACCCGAGAGGTACGGCTGCCCCGTGAAGCTTTCTTT	CASTREVRLPREAFF
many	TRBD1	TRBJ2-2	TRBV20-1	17	TGCAGTGCTAGAGCAACCGGACAGGGGGCAGGCACCGGGGAGCTGTTTTTT	CSARATGQGAGTGELFF
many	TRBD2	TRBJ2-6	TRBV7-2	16	TGTGCCAGCAGCTTAGTCGGGGGGTCTGGGGCCAACGTCCTGACTTTC	CASSLVGGSGANVLTF
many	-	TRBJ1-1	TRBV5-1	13	TGCGCCAGCAGCGGCTATGCGGACACTGAAGCTTTCTTT	CASSGYADTEAFF
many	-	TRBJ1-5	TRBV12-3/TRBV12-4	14	TGTGCCAGCAGTTTAGCGACAGAAGGTCAGCCCCAGCATTTT	CASSLATEGQPQHF
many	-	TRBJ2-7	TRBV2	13	TGTGCCAGCACGGCACAGGGAGGGAGCGAGCAGTACTTC	CASTAQGGSEQYF
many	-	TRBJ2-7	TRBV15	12	TGTGCCACCCTTGATCCCCGGGACGAGCAGTACTTC	CATLDPRDEQYF
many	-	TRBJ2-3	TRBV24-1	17	TGTGCCACCAGTGACCCTGATTTTAAGAGGGGCACAGATACGCAGTATTTT	CATSDPDFKRGTDTQYF
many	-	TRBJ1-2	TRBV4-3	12	TGCGCCAGCAGCCAGGAAACGGGTGGCTACACCTTC	CASSQETGGYTF
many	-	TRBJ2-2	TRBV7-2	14	TGTGCCAGCAGACCGGACGGTAACACCGGGGAGCTGTTTTTT	CASRPDGNTGELFF
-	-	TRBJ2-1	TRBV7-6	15	TGTGCCAGCAGCTTAATGGGCGACTCCTACAATGAGCAGTTCTTC	CASSLMGDSYNEQFF
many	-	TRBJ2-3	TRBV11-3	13	TGTGCCAGCTACGGGGGCGCGGGGGATACGCAGTATTTT	CASYGGAGDTQYF